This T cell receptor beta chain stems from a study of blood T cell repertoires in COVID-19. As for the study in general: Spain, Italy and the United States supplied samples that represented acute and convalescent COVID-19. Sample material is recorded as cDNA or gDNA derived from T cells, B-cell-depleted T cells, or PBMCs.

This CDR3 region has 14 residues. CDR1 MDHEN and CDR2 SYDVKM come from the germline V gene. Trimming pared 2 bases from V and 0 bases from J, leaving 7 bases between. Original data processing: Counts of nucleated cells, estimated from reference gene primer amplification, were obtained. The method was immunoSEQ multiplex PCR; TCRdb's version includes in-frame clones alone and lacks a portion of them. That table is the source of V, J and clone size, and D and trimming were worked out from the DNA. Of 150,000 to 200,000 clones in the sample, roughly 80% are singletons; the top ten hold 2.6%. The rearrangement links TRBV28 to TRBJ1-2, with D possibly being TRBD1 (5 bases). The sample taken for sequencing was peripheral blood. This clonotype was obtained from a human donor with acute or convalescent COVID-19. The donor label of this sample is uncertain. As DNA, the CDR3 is TGTGCCAGCAGTTTAGAGACAGCTAACTATGGCTACACCTTC. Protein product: CASSLETANYGYTF.